Listed below are T cell receptor beta chains from one sample, sequenced in a study of CD8 T cells in Susac syndrome. TCRdb ran MiXCR on the immunoSEQ multiplex PCR reads and lists one entry per CDR3 protein. The sample shows approximately 100,000 distinct CDR3 sequences, about 95% of them seen only once. The sequenced sample consisted of CD4+ T cells from PBMCs. These receptors originate from a human donor in good health. CDR3s leave out the opening cysteine and the closing phenylalanine or tryptophan.

v_gene	CDR3aa
TRBV5-8	ASSLGQGALTEAF
TRBV5-1	ASSLSVGSASYEQY
TRBV12-3/TRBV12-4	ASMGAGAHSYEQY
TRBV18	ASSLQGGETQY
TRBV6-6	ASSSSGELF
TRBV4-1	ASSQALVETQY
TRBV7-9	ASSPGEGGVTDTQY
TRBV27	ASSAQPLSPYEQY
TRBV9	ASSVARHSETQY
TRBV20-1	SAQHRLGYEQY
TRBV28	ASSPIGSLNEKLF
TRBV27	ASSPTRGLRQETQY
TRBV2	ASGRAGNTEAF
TRBV6-2/TRBV6-3	ASSSHSGGSKYEQY
TRBV18	ASSPPFSGGPSYEQY
TRBV18	ASSPPGPGNTIY
TRBV30	AWSPYRGSSYNSPLH
TRBV7-9	ASSQTGPIRTDTQY
TRBV29-1	SVAAGISYNEQF
TRBV2	ASSETGEVQPQH
TRBV5-1	ASSLGQVTASTDTQY
TRBV9	ASSVDAATDTQY
TRBV6-5	ASTRGSSGANVLT
TRBV4-1	ASSQGQGSSGNTIY
TRBV6-6	ASSYAGMPNEQF
TRBV2	ASSEFMTGIQPQH
TRBV3-1	ASSQGRGKVEQF
TRBV7-9	ATNQGTQETQY
TRBV18	ASSSTWGPMDDTQY
TRBV3-1	ASSQAGAPNQPQH
TRBV29-1	SAWTGLNTEAF
TRBV9	ASSGRDGYGYT
TRBV20-1	SASPSTNTEAF
TRBV5-1	ASSWQGPQETQY
TRBV3-1	ASSQERSGYT
TRBV2	ASTRGPGETQY
TRBV29-1	SVERQGANEQF
TRBV23-1	ASSQSGRGGSNQPQH
TRBV27	ASSFTRGQGEQY
TRBV3-1	ASSGRGGEPQH
TRBV19	ASSVGDYGYT
TRBV5-4	ASSFSGAGGETQY
TRBV20-1	SALAGTVNTEAF